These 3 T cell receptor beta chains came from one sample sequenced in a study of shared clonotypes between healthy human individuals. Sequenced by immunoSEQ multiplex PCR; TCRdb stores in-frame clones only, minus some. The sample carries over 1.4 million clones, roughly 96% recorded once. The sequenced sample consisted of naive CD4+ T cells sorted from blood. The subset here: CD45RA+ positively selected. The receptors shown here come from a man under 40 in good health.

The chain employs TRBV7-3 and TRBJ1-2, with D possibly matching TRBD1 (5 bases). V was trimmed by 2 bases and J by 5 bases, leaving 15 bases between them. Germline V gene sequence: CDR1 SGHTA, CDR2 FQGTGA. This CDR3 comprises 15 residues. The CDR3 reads CASSLSGDTPYGYTF. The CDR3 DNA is TGTGCCAGCAGCTTATCGGGGGATACCCCTTATGGCTACACCTTC.

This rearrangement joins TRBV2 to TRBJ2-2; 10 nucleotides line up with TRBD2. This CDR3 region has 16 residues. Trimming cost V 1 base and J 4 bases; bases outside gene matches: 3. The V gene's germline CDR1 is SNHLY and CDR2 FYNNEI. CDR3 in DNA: TGTGCCAGCAGTGAAGGTAGCGGGAGGATCACCGGGGAGCTGTTTTTT. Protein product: CASSEGSGRITGELFF.

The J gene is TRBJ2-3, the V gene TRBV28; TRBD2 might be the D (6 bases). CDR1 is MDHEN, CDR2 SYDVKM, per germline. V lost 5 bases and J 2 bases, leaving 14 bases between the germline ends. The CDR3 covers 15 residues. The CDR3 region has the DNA TGTGCCAGCAGTCATGGCGGGATCCCCACAGATACGCAGTATTTT. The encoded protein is CASSHGGIPTDTQYF.